This is a list of T cell receptor beta chains from one sample in a study of T cells expressing NK-cell markers. TCRdb re-called the 5' RACE reads; one entry per CDR3 protein, DNA not given. This sample's table has 400,000 or so distinct CDR3 sequences. The sequencing sample was made of blood T cells: a sorted CD56 or NKG2C T cell subset, CD4+ or CD8+ T cells, or bulk PBMC T cells (not recorded which). The receptors come from a woman aged 45-65 years in good health. CDR3s include the opening cysteine and the closing phenylalanine or tryptophan.

TRBJ2-3,TRBV25-1,CASGGLLDTDTQYF
TRBJ2-3,TRBV9,CASSVGTKRTDTQYF
TRBJ2-3,TRBV7-9,CASSLARVTGLTTYTDTQYF
TRBJ2-2,TRBV21-1,CASNNGRDRGRSNTGELFF
TRBJ2-7,TRBV5-1,CASSLDGGSLGEQYF
TRBJ2-1,TRBV9,CASSAPGLARYNEQFF
TRBJ2-5,TRBV12-3/TRBV12-4,CASSPDREQTQYF
TRBJ2-6,TRBV27,CASGDRGSGSGANVLTF
TRBJ2-2,TRBV5-1,CASSLESGRQNTGELFF
TRBJ2-5,TRBV29-1,CSVGGARETQYF
TRBJ2-1,TRBV24-1,CATSDTSRGRFYNEQFF
TRBJ1-1,TRBV4-2,CASSQLAERRTEAFF
TRBJ2-1,TRBV12-3/TRBV12-4,CASRVGPEQFF